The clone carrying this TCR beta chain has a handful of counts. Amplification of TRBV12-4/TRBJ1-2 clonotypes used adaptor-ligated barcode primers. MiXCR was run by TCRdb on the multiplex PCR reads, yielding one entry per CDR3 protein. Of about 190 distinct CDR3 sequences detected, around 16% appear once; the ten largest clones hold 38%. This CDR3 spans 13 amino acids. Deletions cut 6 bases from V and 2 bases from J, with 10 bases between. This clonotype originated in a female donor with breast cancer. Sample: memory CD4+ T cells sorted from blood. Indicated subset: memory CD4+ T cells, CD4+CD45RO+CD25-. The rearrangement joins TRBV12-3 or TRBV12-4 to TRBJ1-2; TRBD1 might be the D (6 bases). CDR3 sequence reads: CASRQGLNYGYTF. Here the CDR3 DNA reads TGTGCCAGCAGACAGGGCCTCAACTATGGCTACACCTTC.